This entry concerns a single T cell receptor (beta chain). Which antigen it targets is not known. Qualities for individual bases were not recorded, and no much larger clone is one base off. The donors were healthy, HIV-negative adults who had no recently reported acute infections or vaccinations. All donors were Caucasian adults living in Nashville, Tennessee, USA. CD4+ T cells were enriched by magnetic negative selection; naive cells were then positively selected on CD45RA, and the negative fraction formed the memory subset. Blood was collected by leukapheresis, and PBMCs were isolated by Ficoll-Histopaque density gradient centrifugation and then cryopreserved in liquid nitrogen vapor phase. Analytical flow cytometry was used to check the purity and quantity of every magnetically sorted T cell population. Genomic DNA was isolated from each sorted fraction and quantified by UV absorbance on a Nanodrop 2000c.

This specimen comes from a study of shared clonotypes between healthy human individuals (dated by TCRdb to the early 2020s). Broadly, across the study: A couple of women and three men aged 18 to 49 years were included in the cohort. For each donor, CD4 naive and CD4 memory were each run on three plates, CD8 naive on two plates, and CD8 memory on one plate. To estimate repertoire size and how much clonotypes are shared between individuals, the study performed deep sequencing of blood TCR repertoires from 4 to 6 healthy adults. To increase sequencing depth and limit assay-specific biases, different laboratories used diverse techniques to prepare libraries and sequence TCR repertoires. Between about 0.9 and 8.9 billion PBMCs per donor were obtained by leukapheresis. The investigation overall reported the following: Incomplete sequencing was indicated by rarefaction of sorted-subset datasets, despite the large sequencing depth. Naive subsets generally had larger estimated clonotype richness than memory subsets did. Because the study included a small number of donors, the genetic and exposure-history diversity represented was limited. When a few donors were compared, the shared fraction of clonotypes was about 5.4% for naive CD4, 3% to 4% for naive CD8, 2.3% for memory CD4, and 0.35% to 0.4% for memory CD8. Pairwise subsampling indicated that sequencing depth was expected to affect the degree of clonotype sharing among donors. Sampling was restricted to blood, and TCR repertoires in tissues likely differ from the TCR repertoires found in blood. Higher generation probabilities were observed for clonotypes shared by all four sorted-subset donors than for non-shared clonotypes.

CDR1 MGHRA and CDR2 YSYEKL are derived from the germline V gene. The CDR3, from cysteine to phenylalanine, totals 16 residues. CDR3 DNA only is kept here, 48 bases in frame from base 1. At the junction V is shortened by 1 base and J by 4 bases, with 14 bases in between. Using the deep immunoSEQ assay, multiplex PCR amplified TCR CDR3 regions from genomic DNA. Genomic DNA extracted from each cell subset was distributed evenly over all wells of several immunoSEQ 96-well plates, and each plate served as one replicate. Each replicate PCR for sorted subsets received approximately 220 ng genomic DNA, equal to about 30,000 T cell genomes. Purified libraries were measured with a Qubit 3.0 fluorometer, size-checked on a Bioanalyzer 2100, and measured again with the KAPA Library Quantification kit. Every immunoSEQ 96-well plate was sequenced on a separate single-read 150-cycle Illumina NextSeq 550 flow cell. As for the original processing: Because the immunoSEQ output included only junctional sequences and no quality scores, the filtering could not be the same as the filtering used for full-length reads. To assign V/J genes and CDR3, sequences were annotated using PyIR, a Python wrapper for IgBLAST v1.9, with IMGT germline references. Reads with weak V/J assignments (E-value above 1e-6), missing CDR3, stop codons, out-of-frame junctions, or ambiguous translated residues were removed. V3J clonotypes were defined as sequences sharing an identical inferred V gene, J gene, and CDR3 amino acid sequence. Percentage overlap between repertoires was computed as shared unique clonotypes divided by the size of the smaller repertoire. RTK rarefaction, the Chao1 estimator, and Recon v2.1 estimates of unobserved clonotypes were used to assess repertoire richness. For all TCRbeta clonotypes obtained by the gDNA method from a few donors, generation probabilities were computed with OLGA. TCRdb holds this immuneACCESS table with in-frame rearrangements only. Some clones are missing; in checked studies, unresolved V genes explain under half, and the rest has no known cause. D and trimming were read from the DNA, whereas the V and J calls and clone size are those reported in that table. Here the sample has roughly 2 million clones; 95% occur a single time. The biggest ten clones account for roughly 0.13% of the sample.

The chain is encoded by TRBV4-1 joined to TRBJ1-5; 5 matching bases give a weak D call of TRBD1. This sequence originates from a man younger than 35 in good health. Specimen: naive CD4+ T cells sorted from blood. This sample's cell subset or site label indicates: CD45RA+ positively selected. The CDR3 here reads CASSQVPRAQNQPQHF. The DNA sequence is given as TGCGCCAGCAGCCAAGTGCCCAGGGCGCAAAATCAGCCCCAGCATTTT.